The 31 T cell receptor beta chains in this list originate from one sample, sequenced in a study of blood T cell repertoires in COVID-19. The assay was immunoSEQ multiplex PCR, and TCRdb's table has in-frame clones only and misses some. The sample yields about 180,000 clones, around 80% seen once. The sample taken for sequencing was peripheral blood. The receptor source for this set is a man aged 65-85 years with active or convalescent COVID-19.

This clone was counted between two and nine times. The chain has TRBV11-3 and TRBJ2-1; 8 bases agree with TRBD1. The CDR3 consists of 13 residues. Germline lookup yields CDR1 SGHNT and CDR2 YENEEA. The V and J ends lost 5 bases and 9 bases, in that order; junction bases with no gene match: 6. The CDR3 DNA reads TGTGCCAGCAGCACTCAGGGGGCGACTGAGCAGTTCTTC. It encodes CASSTQGATEQFF.

This clone was observed a handful of times. The V and J genes are TRBV18 and TRBJ2-1; D is unresolved. Germline loops: CDR1 KGHSH, CDR2 LQKENI. CDR3 length: 15 amino acids. Deletions cut 0 bases from V and 0 bases from J, with 6 bases between. CDR3 in amino acids: CASSPPPSSYNEQFF. CDR3 nucleotide sequence: TGTGCCAGCTCACCACCCCCGAGCTCCTACAATGAGCAGTTCTTC. The complete variable domain, with remaining parts taken from reference TRBV18 and TRBJ2-1, reads NAGVMQNPRHLVRRRGQEARLRCSPMKGHSHVYWYRQLPEEGLKFMVYLQKENIIDESGMPKERFSAEFPKEGPSILRIQQVVRGDSAAYFCASSPPPSSYNEQFFGPGTRLTVL.

The genes are TRBV11-2 and TRBJ2-7, with 7 bases fitting TRBD1. CDR3 length: 12 residues. CDR1 is SGHAT, CDR2 FQNNGV, per germline. The ends lost 8 bases at V and 4 bases at J; junction bases unmatched: 5. The CDR3 spells CASGTENYEQYF. For the CDR3, the DNA is TGTGCCAGCGGGACAGAAAATTACGAGCAGTACTTC.

The CDR3 loop is CATQTGLSTDTQYF. CDR3 DNA: TGTGCCACCCAGACAGGCCTTAGCACAGATACGCAGTATTTT. The V and J genes are TRBV10-3 and TRBJ2-3; possibly TRBD1 for D (6 bases). Trimming stripped 10 bases from V and 0 bases from J, with 14 bases between. CDR1 is ENHRY, CDR2 SYGVKD, per germline. This CDR3 is 14 amino acids long.

This chain links TRBV6-6 with TRBJ1-2; 7 positions agree with TRBD1. CDR1 and CDR2 (germline): MNHNY, SVGAGI (reference sequence). The V segment lost 6 bases and the J segment 3 bases; nucleotides outside the gene matches: 4. This CDR3 has 13 amino acids. Written as DNA, the CDR3 is TGTGCCAGCAGAAACACAGGGGACTATGGCTACACCTTC. Translating gives CASRNTGDYGYTF.

The chain's CDR3 is CASSPGTRDRPGIYNEQFF. The DNA for the CDR3 is TGCGCCAGCAGCCCCGGGACTAGGGACCGACCCGGGATATACAATGAGCAGTTCTTC. V is TRBV5-1 and J is TRBJ2-1, with 8 bases matching TRBD2. Germline CDR1 and CDR2: SGHRS and YFSETQ. V dropped 4 bases and J dropped 4; count of bases not matched to a gene: 19. The CDR3 consists of 19 residues.

Here the CDR3 reads CASSFYRGGNQPQHF. DNA for the CDR3: TGTGCCAGCAGTTTCTACAGGGGTGGCAATCAGCCCCAGCATTTT. The rearrangement joins TRBV6-5 to TRBJ1-5, with 7 bases that match TRBD1. The CDR3 sequence is 15 residues long. From germline, CDR1 is MNHEY and CDR2 SVGAGI. V lost 4 bases and J lost 2; bases outside the gene matches: 5.

The chain recombines TRBV21-1 with TRBJ1-1. TRBV21-1 is classified as a pseudogene. The CDR3 spans 11 residues. Here the CDR3 reads CALRVNTEAFF. CDR3 DNA: TGTGCCTTGCGAGTGAACACTGAAGCTTTCTTT.

The chain is built from TRBV5-1 and TRBJ1-2; 9 bases match TRBD1. There are 14 residues in the CDR3. Germline assignment: CDR1 SGHRS and CDR2 YFSETQ. Trimming cost V 5 bases and J 6 bases; bases outside gene matches: 8. CDR3 sequence reads: CASRLLQGANGYTF. The CDR3 DNA is TGCGCCAGCAGGCTCCTACAGGGGGCGAATGGCTACACCTTC.

The chain has TRBV5-1 and TRBJ1-1, with a possible D match to TRBD1 (5 bases). CDR1 and CDR2 from the germline V gene are SGHRS and YFSETQ. Between the trimmed V and J ends, which lost 3 bases and 0 bases, there was a span of 15 bases. This CDR3 comprises 16 residues. DNA for the CDR3: TGCGCCAGCAGCTGGGGTTCGGGACTCCTGAACACTGAAGCTTTCTTT. Its translation: CASSWGSGLLNTEAFF.

This clone has a single count. The chain combines TRBV9 with TRBJ2-3, with 12 bases identical to TRBD2. Trimming took 0 bases from V and 2 from J; bases not matched to a gene: 4. CDR1 is SGDLS, CDR2 YYNGEE, per germline. The CDR3 is 17 amino acids. The CDR3 is CASSVGRTSGVTDTQYF. DNA of the CDR3: TGTGCCAGCAGCGTAGGTCGGACTAGCGGGGTCACAGATACGCAGTATTTT.

The V call is TRBV29-1, the J call TRBJ1-4, with D possibly TRBD1 on 6 matching bases. Germline V CDR1 and CDR2: SQVTM, ANQGSEA. The V and J ends lost 0 bases and 6 bases respectively, with 11 bases between them. This CDR3 region has 14 residues. The CDR3 is CSVEDPGDDEKLFF. CDR3 nucleotides: TGCAGCGTTGAAGATCCAGGGGATGATGAAAAACTGTTTTTT.

The chain is built from TRBV29-1 and TRBJ1-2; D uncertain. Deletions cut 6 bases from V and 3 bases from J, with 11 bases between. CDR1 is SQVTM and CDR2 is ANQGSEA in the germline V gene. CDR3 length equals 12 residues. The CDR3 coding sequence is TGCAGCGTGCGAGATTTGGACTATGGCTACACCTTC. Protein sequence: CSVRDLDYGYTF.

This chain joins TRBV10-1 and TRBJ2-7; 10 nucleotides match TRBD2. J was trimmed by 2 bases and V by 2 bases; bases with no gene match: 3. Germline CDR1 reads WNHNN; CDR2 reads SYGVQD (reference sequence). This CDR3 has 15 amino acids. CDR3 DNA: TGCGCCAGCAGTGAGGCTAGCGGGGGCACCTACGAGCAGTACTTC. This codes for CASSEASGGTYEQYF.

The chain is built from TRBV29-1 and TRBJ2-7, with 8 bases lining up with TRBD1. The CDR3 is 13 amino acids. Germline V gives CDR1 SQVTM, CDR2 ANQGSEA. The V segment lost 6 bases and the J segment 4 bases; nucleotides outside the gene matches: 8. This CDR3 is CSVTGQGSYEQYF. The CDR3 DNA reads as TGCAGCGTAACCGGACAGGGAAGTTACGAGCAGTACTTC.

The CDR3 sequence is CASISGGDGYTF. As DNA, the CDR3 is TGTGCCAGCATCTCAGGGGGCGACGGCTACACCTTC. V and J are TRBV6-6 and TRBJ1-2, with 8 nucleotides matching TRBD1. This CDR3 is built from 12 residues. Trimming cost V 7 bases and J 8 bases; bases outside gene matches: 6. CDR1 is MNHNY, CDR2 SVGAGI, per germline (reference sequence).

CDR3 DNA: TGTGCCAGTTCCGGGACAGGGACGGTTGATTATGGCTACACCTTC. Residues: CASSGTGTVDYGYTF. The genes are TRBV19 and TRBJ1-2; TRBD1 matches at 9 bases. The length of the CDR3 is 15 residues. Germline values: CDR1 LNHDA, CDR2 SQIVND (reference sequence). The V gene end was trimmed by 8 bases and the J gene end by 5 bases; junction bases not matched to a gene: 12.

The genes are TRBV5-8 and TRBJ1-1; D is unclear. There are 12 residues in the CDR3. In germline, CDR1 is SGHTS, CDR2 YDEGEE. V was clipped by 5 bases and J by 6 bases, with 11 bases between them. The CDR3 nucleotides read TGTGCCAGCAGACGGAGTTTCGCTGAAGCTTTCTTT. Translated, it gives CASRRSFAEAFF.

The V and J genes are TRBV7-6 and TRBJ1-5; D gene ambiguous. V was clipped by 2 bases and J by 7 bases, with 15 bases between them. CDR1 is SGHVS and CDR2 is FNYEAQ in the germline V gene. The CDR3 contains 15 residues. The CDR3 DNA reads TGTGCCAGCAGCTTATCCGAAGCGGGGAACCAGCCCCAGCATTTT. Its translation: CASSLSEAGNQPQHF.

CDR3 bases: TGTGCCAGCAGGGAGGGAACCACAGATACGCAGTATTTT. Translating gives CASREGTTDTQYF. The J gene is TRBJ2-3, the V gene TRBV12-3 or TRBV12-4, with D possibly TRBD2 on 6 matching bases. Trimming took 6 bases from V and 2 from J, leaving 9 bases between them. The CDR3 runs 13 residues.

The J gene is TRBJ2-1, the V gene TRBV29-1, with 7 bases that match TRBD2. Germline lookup yields CDR1 SQVTM and CDR2 ANQGSEA. V dropped 1 base and J dropped 0; count of bases not matched to a gene: 9. The CDR3 sequence is 17 residues long. The CDR3 loop is CSVEGGLAEFSYNEQFF. For the CDR3, the DNA is TGCAGCGTTGAAGGAGGCCTAGCGGAATTCTCCTACAATGAGCAGTTCTTC.

This chain uses TRBV3-1 (or the pseudogene TRBV3-2) with TRBJ1-1; 8 nucleotides match TRBD1. Germline V gives CDR1 LGHDT, CDR2 YNNKEL (reference sequence). The trim removed 0 bases at V and 4 bases at J, leaving 4 bases unmatched. There are 15 residues in the CDR3. The CDR3 DNA sequence: TGTGCCAGCAGCCAAGATCAGGGGGCAGGCACTGAAGCTTTCTTT. Protein sequence: CASSQDQGAGTEAFF.

V usage is TRBV4-2 and J usage is TRBJ2-2, with 9 bases aligning to TRBD2. Germline V gene lookup returns CDR1 LGHNA and CDR2 YNFKEQ. V was clipped by 4 bases and J by 5 bases; unmatched bases: 8. The CDR3 runs 16 residues. The CDR3, as DNA: TGTGCCAGCAGCCGCTCGGCGGGAGGGCCTACCGGGGAGCTGTTTTTT. This gives the protein CASSRSAGGPTGELFF.

The chain joins TRBV27 to TRBJ2-7, with 11 bases lining up with TRBD1. In germline, CDR1 is MNHEY, CDR2 SMNVEV (reference sequence). J was trimmed by 3 bases and V by 6 bases; bases with no gene match: 10. The CDR3 sequence is 16 residues long. The DNA for the CDR3 is TGTGCCAGCAGACCCCTTCCGGGACAGGGGGTCTACGAGCAGTACTTC. This gives the protein CASRPLPGQGVYEQYF.

This clone was seen more than once but under ten times. The rearrangement joins TRBV15 to TRBJ2-7; D might be TRBD1 (5 bases). The CDR3 has 15 amino acids. Deletions cut 3 bases from V and 3 bases from J, with 15 bases between. The germline gives CDR1 LNHNV, CDR2 YYDKDF (reference sequence). CDR3 sequence reads: CATSRDGALGYEQYF. The CDR3 DNA reads as TGTGCCACCAGCAGGGATGGGGCACTTGGCTACGAGCAGTACTTC.

The V and J genes are TRBV6-5 and TRBJ1-5, with a possible D match to TRBD1 (6 bases). Germline V gene data show CDR1 as MNHEY and CDR2 as SVGAGI. This CDR3 contains 14 residues. Trimming shortened V by 2 bases and J by 3 bases, and 8 bases separated the two germline ends. Here the CDR3 reads CASSYTGFNQPQHF. As DNA, the CDR3 is TGTGCCAGCAGTTACACAGGGTTCAATCAGCCCCAGCATTTT.

This chain connects TRBV5-6 to TRBJ2-6; tentatively, D is TRBD1 (5 bases). The CDR3 loop spans 16 amino acids. With 0 bases removed from V and 3 bases from J, the gap between germline ends came to 10 bases. Germline CDR1 SGHDT, CDR2 YYEEEE. The CDR3 sequence is CASSLGRVLGANVLTF. The CDR3 DNA sequence: TGTGCCAGCAGCTTGGGCAGGGTCCTTGGGGCCAACGTCCTGACTTTC.

The gene calls are TRBV14 and TRBJ2-1, with TRBD1 identical over 11 bases. Germline values: CDR1 SGHDN, CDR2 FVKESK. Losses at the gene ends were 2 bases for V and 5 bases for J; bases not matched to a gene: 5. This CDR3 comprises 16 residues. The CDR3: CASSQPWTGGHNEQFF. The CDR3 nucleotides read TGTGCCAGCAGCCAACCCTGGACAGGGGGCCACAATGAGCAGTTCTTC.

V usage is TRBV7-6 and J usage is TRBJ2-7; 8 positions agree with TRBD2. The CDR3 totals 16 residues. Trimming removed 5 bases from V and 0 bases from J; junction bases left unmatched: 9. Germline CDR1 reads SGHVS; CDR2 reads FNYEAQ. In DNA form, the CDR3 reads TGTGCCAGCAGCCCCATGCGGACTAGCCTCTCCTACGAGCAGTACTTC. This codes for CASSPMRTSLSYEQYF.

The J gene is TRBJ1-1, the V gene TRBV7-9; 7 nucleotides align to TRBD1. The CDR3 covers 15 residues. With 3 bases clipped from V and 0 bases from J, the junction kept 4 bases outside the gene matches. Per germline, CDR1 SEHNR and CDR2 FQNEAQ (reference sequence). CDR3 sequence: CASSLNTGVNTEAFF. In DNA, the CDR3 is TGTGCCAGCAGCTTGAATACAGGGGTGAACACTGAAGCTTTCTTT.

This clone was found once. The V and J genes are TRBV7-2 and TRBJ1-4; no clear D. The germline V and J ends were trimmed by 1 base and 4 bases, with 7 bases remaining between them. The germline CDR1 and CDR2 sequences are SGHTA and FQGNSA. This CDR3 comprises 14 residues. The CDR3: CASSLGGNNEKLFF. The CDR3 region has the DNA TGTGCCAGCAGCTTAGGCGGAAATAATGAAAAACTGTTTTTT.